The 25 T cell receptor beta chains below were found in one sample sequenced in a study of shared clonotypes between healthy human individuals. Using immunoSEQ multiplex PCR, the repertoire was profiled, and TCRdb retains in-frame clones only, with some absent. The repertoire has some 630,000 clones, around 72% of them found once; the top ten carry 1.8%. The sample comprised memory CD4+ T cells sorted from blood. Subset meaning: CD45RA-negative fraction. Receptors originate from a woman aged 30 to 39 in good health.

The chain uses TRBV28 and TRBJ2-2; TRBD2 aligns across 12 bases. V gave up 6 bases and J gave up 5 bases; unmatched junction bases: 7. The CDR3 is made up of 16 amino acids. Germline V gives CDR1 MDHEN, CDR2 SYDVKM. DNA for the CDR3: TGTGCCAGCAGGCGGACTAGCGGGGCAGGGACCGGGGAGCTGTTTTTT. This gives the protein CASRRTSGAGTGELFF.

CDR3 DNA: TGTGCCAGCAAGGGAAACACTGAAGCTTTCTTT. Translated: CASKGNTEAFF. The genes are TRBV6-5 and TRBJ1-1; D call uncertain. This CDR3 is built from 11 residues. The germline V and J ends were trimmed by 7 bases and 2 bases, with 5 bases remaining between them. The germline V gene encodes CDR1 MNHEY and CDR2 SVGAGI.

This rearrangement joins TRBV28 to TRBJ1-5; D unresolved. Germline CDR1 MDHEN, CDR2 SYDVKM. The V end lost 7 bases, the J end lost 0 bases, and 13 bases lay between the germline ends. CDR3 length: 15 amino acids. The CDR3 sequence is CASKRSVSSNQPQHF. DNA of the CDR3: TGTGCCAGCAAACGTAGTGTCTCTAGCAATCAGCCCCAGCATTTT. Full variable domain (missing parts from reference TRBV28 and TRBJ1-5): DVKVTQSSRYLVKRTGEKVFLECVQDMDHENMFWYRQDPGLGLRLIYFSYDVKMKEKGDIPEGYSVSREKKERFSLILESASTNQTSMYLCASKRSVSSNQPQHFGDGTRLSIL.

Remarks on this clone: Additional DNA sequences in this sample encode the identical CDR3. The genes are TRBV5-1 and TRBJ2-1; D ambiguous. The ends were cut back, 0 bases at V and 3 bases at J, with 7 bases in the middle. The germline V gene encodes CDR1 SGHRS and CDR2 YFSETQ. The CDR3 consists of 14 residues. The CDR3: CASSLGQSYNEQFF. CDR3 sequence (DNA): TGCGCCAGCAGCTTGGGGCAGAGCTACAATGAGCAGTTCTTC.

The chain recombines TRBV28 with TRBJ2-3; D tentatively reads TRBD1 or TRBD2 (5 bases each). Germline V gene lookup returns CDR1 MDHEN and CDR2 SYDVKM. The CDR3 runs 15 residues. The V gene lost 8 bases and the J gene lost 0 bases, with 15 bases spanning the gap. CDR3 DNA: TGTGCCAGCTGGGCTAGGGGACGGAGCACAGATACGCAGTATTTT. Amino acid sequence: CASWARGRSTDTQYF.

The CDR3 spells CASSSSNSYTGELFF. CDR3 coding DNA: TGTGCCAGCAGCTCCTCGAACAGTTACACCGGGGAGCTGTTTTTT. The chain is built from TRBV7-7 and TRBJ2-2; no clear D. V gave up 4 bases and J gave up 3 bases, with 12 bases separating them. This CDR3 has 15 amino acids. Germline assignment: CDR1 SSHAT and CDR2 FNYEAQ (reference sequence).

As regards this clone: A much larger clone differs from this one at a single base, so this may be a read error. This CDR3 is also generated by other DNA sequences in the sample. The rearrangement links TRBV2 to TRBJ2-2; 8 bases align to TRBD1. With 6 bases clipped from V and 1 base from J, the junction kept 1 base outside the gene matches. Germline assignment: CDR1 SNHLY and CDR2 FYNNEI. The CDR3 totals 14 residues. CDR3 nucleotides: TGTGCCAGCAGGGGGACAGGGAACACCGGGGAGCTGTTTTTT. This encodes CASRGTGNTGELFF.

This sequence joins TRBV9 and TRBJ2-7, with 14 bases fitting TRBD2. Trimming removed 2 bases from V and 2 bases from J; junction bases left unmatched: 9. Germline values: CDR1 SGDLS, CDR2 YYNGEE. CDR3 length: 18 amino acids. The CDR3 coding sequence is TGTGCCAGCAGCGTCGGGACTAGCGGGAGATTCGGGACCTACGAGCAGTACTTC. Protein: CASSVGTSGRFGTYEQYF.

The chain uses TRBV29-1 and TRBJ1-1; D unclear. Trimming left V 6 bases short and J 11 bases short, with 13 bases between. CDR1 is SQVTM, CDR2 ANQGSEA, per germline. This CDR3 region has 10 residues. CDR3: CSVYDMDAFF. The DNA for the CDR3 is TGCAGCGTCTATGACATGGACGCTTTCTTT.

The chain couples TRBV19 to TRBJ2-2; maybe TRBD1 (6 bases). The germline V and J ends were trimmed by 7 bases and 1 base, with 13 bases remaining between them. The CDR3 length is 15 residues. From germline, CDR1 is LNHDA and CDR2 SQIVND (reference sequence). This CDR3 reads CASKRDTLNTGELFF. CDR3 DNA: TGTGCCAGTAAGAGGGACACATTGAACACCGGGGAGCTGTTTTTT.

The chain's CDR3 is CASSPQDSVAGQPQHF. CDR3 DNA: TGTGCCAGCTCACCGCAGGACTCAGTGGCGGGACAGCCCCAGCATTTT. The chain has TRBV18 and TRBJ1-5; D uncertain. The V end lost 3 bases, the J end lost 7 bases, and 19 bases lay between the germline ends. Per the germline V gene, CDR1 is KGHSH and CDR2 is LQKENI. The CDR3 is 16 amino acids.

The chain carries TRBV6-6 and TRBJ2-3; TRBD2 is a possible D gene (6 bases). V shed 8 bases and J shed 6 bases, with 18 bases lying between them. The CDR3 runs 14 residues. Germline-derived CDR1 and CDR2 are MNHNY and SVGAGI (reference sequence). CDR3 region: CASQNSGVGDTQYF. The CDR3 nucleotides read TGTGCCAGCCAAAATAGCGGAGTAGGGGATACGCAGTATTTT.

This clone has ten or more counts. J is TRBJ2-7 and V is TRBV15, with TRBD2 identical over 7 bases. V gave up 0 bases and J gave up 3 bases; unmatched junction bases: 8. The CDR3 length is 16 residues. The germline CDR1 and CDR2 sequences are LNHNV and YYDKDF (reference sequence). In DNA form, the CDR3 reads TGTGCCACCAGCAGAGACTTGGCGGGAGCCCTCTACGAGCAGTACTTC. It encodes CATSRDLAGALYEQYF.

CDR3 coding DNA: TGTGCCAGCAGGCCAACAGCGAACACTGAAGCTTTCTTT. Translated: CASRPTANTEAFF. V is TRBV6-1 and J is TRBJ1-1; D unclear. Germline assignment: CDR1 MNHNS and CDR2 SASEGT. V lost 6 bases, J lost 1 base, and 9 bases lay in between. CDR3 length: 13 residues.

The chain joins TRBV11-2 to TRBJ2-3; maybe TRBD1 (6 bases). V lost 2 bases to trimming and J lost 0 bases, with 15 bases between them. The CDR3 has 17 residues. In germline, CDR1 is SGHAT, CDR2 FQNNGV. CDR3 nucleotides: TGTGCCAGCAGCTTATCCTCGAGGGGGTATAGCACAGATACGCAGTATTTT. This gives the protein CASSLSSRGYSTDTQYF. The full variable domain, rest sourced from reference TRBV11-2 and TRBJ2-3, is EAGVAQSPRYKIIEKRQSVAFWCNPISGHATLYWYQQILGQGPKLLIQFQNNGVVDDSQLPKDRFSAERLKGVDSTLKIQPAKLEDSAVYLCASSLSSRGYSTDTQYFGPGTRLTVL.

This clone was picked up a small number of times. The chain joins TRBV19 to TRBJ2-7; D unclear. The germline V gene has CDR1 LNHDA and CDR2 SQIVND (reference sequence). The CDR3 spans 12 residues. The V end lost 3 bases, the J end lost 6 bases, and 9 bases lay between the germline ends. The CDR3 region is CASSMLDGEQYF. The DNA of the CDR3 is TGTGCCAGTAGTATGTTAGATGGCGAGCAGTACTTC.

The CDR3 nucleotides read TGTGCCAGCAGTTACCCCACCGGGACTAGCGACACTCCCTACGAGCAGTACTTC. Its protein product is CASSYPTGTSDTPYEQYF. The chain employs TRBV6-7 and TRBJ2-7, with TRBD2 identical over 10 bases. TRBV6-7 is sorted into the ORF group, with uncertain function. CDR3 length equals 18 residues. The V segment lost 2 bases and the J segment 2 bases; nucleotides outside the gene matches: 12.

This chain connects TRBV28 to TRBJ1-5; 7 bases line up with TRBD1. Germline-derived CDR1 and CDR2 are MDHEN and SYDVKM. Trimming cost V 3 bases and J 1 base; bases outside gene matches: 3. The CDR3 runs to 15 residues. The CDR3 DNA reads TGTGCCAGCAGTTTCCAGGGGGGAAGCAATCAGCCCCAGCATTTT. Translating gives CASSFQGGSNQPQHF.

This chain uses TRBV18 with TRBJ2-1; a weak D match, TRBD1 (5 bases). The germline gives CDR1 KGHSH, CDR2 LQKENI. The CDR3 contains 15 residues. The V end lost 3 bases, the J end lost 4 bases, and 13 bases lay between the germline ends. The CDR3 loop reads CASSPVKTVYNEQFF. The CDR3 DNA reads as TGTGCCAGCTCACCTGTAAAGACAGTATACAATGAGCAGTTCTTC.

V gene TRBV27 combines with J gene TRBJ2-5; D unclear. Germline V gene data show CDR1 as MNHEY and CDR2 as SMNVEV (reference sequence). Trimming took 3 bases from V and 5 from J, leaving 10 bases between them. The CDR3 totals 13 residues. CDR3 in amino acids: CASSFRLGETQYF. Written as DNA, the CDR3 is TGTGCCAGCAGTTTTAGGTTGGGGGAGACCCAGTACTTC.

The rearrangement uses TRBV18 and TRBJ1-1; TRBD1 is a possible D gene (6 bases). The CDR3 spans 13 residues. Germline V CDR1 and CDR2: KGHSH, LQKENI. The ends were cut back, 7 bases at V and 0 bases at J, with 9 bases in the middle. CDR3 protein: CASLDSLNTEAFF. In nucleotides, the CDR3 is TGTGCCAGCTTGGACAGTTTGAACACTGAAGCTTTCTTT. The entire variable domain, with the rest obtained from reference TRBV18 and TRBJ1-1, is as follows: NAGVMQNPRHLVRRRGQEARLRCSPMKGHSHVYWYRQLPEEGLKFMVYLQKENIIDESGMPKERFSAEFPKEGPSILRIQQVVRGDSAAYFCASLDSLNTEAFFGQGTRLTVV.

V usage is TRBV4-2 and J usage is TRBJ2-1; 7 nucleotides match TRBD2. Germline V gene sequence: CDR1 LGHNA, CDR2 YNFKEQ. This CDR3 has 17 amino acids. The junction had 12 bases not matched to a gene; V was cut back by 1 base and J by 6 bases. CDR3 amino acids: CASSQAETAGERNEQFF. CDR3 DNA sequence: TGTGCCAGCAGCCAAGCGGAGACGGCGGGAGAACGCAATGAGCAGTTCTTC.

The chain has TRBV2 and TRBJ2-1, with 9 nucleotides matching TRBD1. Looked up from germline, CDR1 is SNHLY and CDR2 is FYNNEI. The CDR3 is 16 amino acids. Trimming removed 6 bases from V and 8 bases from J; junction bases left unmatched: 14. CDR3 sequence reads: CASRNPPGTGNDEQFF. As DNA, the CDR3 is TGTGCCAGCAGGAACCCCCCCGGGACAGGGAACGATGAGCAGTTCTTC.

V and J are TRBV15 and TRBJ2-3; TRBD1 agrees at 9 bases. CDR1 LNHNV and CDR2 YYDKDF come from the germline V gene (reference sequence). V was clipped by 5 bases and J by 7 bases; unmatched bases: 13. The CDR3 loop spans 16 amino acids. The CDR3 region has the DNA TGTGCCACCAGCGAACCCAGGCGGGACAGGGTTCATACGCAGTATTTT. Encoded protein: CATSEPRRDRVHTQYF.

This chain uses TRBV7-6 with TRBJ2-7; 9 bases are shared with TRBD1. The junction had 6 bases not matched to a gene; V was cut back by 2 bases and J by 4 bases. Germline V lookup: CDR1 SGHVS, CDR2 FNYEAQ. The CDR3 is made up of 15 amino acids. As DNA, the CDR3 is TGTGCCAGCAGCTTACAGGGGACAGGGTATTACGAGCAGTACTTC. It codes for CASSLQGTGYYEQYF.